These 17 T cell receptor beta chains share one sample of origin, sequenced in a study of T cell repertoires in cytomegalovirus infection. Which antigens these TCRs recognize remains unknown. TCRdb passed the reads through MiXCR, listing each CDR3 protein once. The repertoire consists of 300,000 to 400,000 distinct CDR3 sequences, with 25% to 35% occurring once and the leading ten covering roughly 20%. Sequencing used cultured PBMCs, obtained from culture after CMV antigen stimulation. The receptor set was obtained from a human donor in good health (CMV status not recorded). Some clones in this sample may be carry-over from other donors' samples.

This rearrangement joins TRBV7-1 to TRBJ2-7, with 10 positions matching TRBD2. TRBV7-1 carries the ORF label, with uncertain function. V dropped 3 bases and J dropped 7; count of bases not matched to a gene: 12. The CDR3 runs to 16 residues. The CDR3 sequence: CASSSLPAGGPAEQYF. The CDR3 nucleotides read TGTGCCAGCAGCTCCCTCCCAGCGGGAGGGCCCGCGGAGCAGTACTTC.

This clonotype has only a few counts. The V gene is TRBV11-2, the J gene TRBJ1-5, with D unresolved. Germline V gene lookup returns CDR1 SGHAT and CDR2 FQNNGV. The length of the CDR3 is 14 residues. V was pared by 7 bases and J by 4 bases, with 14 bases between. The CDR3 DNA follows: TGTGCCAGCACCCAAGGGTTGGGAAATCAGCCCCAGCATTTT. Its protein product is CASTQGLGNQPQHF.

The chain employs TRBV11-2 and TRBJ1-6; D call uncertain. Trimming pared 0 bases from V and 3 bases from J, leaving 6 bases between. This CDR3 contains 15 residues. Germline-derived CDR1 and CDR2 are SGHAT and FQNNGV. The CDR3 here is CASSLERFYNSPLHF. For the CDR3, the DNA is TGTGCCAGCAGCTTAGAGCGCTTCTATAATTCACCCCTCCACTTT.

There are a few counts of this clonotype. The chain links TRBV10-3 to TRBJ1-1, with D unclear. CDR3 size: 15 residues. V dropped 3 bases and J dropped 0 bases, with 11 bases sitting between them. Germline-derived CDR1 and CDR2 are ENHRY and SYGVKD. The CDR3 is CAISDSYRVNTEAFF. The CDR3 nucleotides read TGTGCCATCAGTGACAGTTATCGGGTGAACACTGAAGCTTTCTTT.

This clonotype was detected only a few times. This chain uses TRBV7-6 with TRBJ1-1; a possible D gene is TRBD1 (6 bases). The ends were cut back, 5 bases at V and 7 bases at J, with 11 bases in the middle. Per germline, CDR1 SGHVS and CDR2 FNYEAQ. The CDR3 is 12 amino acids. The CDR3 DNA reads TGTGCCAGCAGCCAGGGGAGGGATGAAGCTTTCTTT. Translated: CASSQGRDEAFF.

This clonotype was seen a handful of times. This sequence joins TRBV12-3 or TRBV12-4 and TRBJ2-2; D gene uncertain. V was trimmed by 6 bases and J by 4 bases, leaving 9 bases between them. The CDR3 covers 13 residues. The CDR3 reads CASSPDPTGELFF. In DNA, the CDR3 is TGTGCCAGCAGCCCAGATCCCACCGGGGAGCTGTTTTTT.

This clonotype was seen a single time. The rearrangement uses TRBV18 and TRBJ1-2; D is undetermined. This CDR3 has 13 residues. Trimming shortened V by 3 bases and J by 6 bases, and 11 bases separated the two germline ends. Germline V CDR1 and CDR2: KGHSH, LQKENI. The CDR3 DNA sequence: TGTGCCAGCTCACCGGGAGGGCCGGATGGCTACACCTTC. Encoded protein: CASSPGGPDGYTF.

This sequence joins TRBV27 and TRBJ2-7; 9 nucleotides line up with TRBD1. From germline, CDR1 is MNHEY and CDR2 SMNVEV (reference sequence). Germline trimming cut 2 bases from V and 3 bases from J; bases unmatched to any gene: 5. There are 15 residues in the CDR3. The CDR3 is CASSLKGQGIYEQYF. CDR3 bases: TGTGCCAGCAGTTTAAAAGGACAGGGGATCTACGAGCAGTACTTC.

This rearrangement joins TRBV27 to TRBJ1-5; D might be TRBD1 (5 bases). There are 13 residues in the CDR3. V was trimmed by 5 bases and J by 7 bases, leaving 12 bases between them. In germline, CDR1 is MNHEY, CDR2 SMNVEV (reference sequence). The CDR3 region is CASSRGEQQPQHF. CDR3 nucleotide sequence: TGTGCCAGCAGTAGGGGTGAGCAACAGCCCCAGCATTTT.

This clonotype occurred a few times. This chain joins TRBV12-3 or TRBV12-4 and TRBJ2-7; 7 bases align to TRBD1. The CDR3 contains 14 residues. V was clipped by 7 bases and J by 0 bases; unmatched bases: 6. CDR3 amino acids: CASTGDRASYEQYF. CDR3 nucleotide sequence: TGTGCCAGCACCGGAGACAGGGCCTCCTACGAGCAGTACTTC.

The chain uses TRBV19 and TRBJ1-2, with D possibly being TRBD1 (6 bases). V was clipped by 6 bases and J by 2 bases, with 19 bases between them. This CDR3 is built from 16 residues. Germline V gene data show CDR1 as LNHDA and CDR2 as SQIVND (reference sequence). The CDR3 is CASRWGATGTNYGYTF. DNA for the CDR3: TGTGCCAGTAGATGGGGGGCGACAGGAACAAACTATGGCTACACCTTC.

This chain uses TRBV19 with TRBJ1-4; 9 bases are shared with TRBD1. The trim removed 10 bases at V and 7 bases at J, leaving 10 bases unmatched. The CDR3 loop spans 14 amino acids. The germline V gene encodes CDR1 LNHDA and CDR2 SQIVND (reference sequence). DNA for the CDR3: TGTGCCACCTCCCCGGACAGGGGCCGTGAAAAACTGTTTTTT. Its translation: CATSPDRGREKLFF.

The J gene is TRBJ2-4, the V gene TRBV12-5; 8 bases match TRBD1. J was trimmed by 0 bases and V by 6 bases; bases with no gene match: 16. This CDR3 spans 19 amino acids. From germline, CDR1 is LGHNT and CDR2 FRNRAP. CDR3 amino acids: CASGRYRTGRAAAKNIQYF. DNA for the CDR3: TGTGCTAGTGGCCGCTACCGGACAGGGCGGGCGGCAGCCAAAAACATTCAGTACTTC.

In its sample, this clonotype was seen many times. The genes are TRBV7-9 and TRBJ1-2, with 12 bases that match TRBD1. V was pared by 5 bases and J by 6 bases, with 7 bases of the junction left unmatched. Germline V lookup: CDR1 SEHNR, CDR2 FQNEAQ (reference sequence). This CDR3 region has 15 residues. The CDR3 DNA is TGTGCCAGCAGCCTCTACCGGGACAGGGGGCATGGCTACACCTTC. Its translation is CASSLYRDRGHGYTF.

V usage is TRBV28 and J usage is TRBJ2-7; D unclear. Germline V CDR1 and CDR2: MDHEN, SYDVKM. The V end was cut by 2 bases, the J end by 4 bases, with 15 bases between. The CDR3 loop spans 15 amino acids. The CDR3 DNA reads TGTGCCAGCAGTTTAGCTTATGCGGCCCGGTACGAGCAGTACTTC. Its translation is CASSLAYAARYEQYF.

This chain uses TRBV27 with TRBJ1-6; a weak D match, TRBD1 (5 bases). Germline CDR1 and CDR2: MNHEY and SMNVEV (reference sequence). The CDR3 is 15 residues long. V was cut by 5 bases and J by 5 bases, with 13 bases left in between. The CDR3 reads CASSVHGGNNSPLHF. CDR3 DNA: TGTGCCAGCAGTGTCCACGGGGGGAATAATTCACCCCTCCACTTT.

As for this clonotype: A much larger clone is a single base away; this may be a read error. The CDR3 DNA reads TGTGCCAGCAGGCTAAGGTGGCTAGCTCGTGAGCAGTTCTTC. Amino acids: CASRLRWLAREQFF. This sequence joins TRBV7-9 and TRBJ2-1, with D possibly being TRBD2 (5 bases). The CDR3 runs 14 residues. Germline V gene sequence: CDR1 SEHNR, CDR2 FQNEAQ (reference sequence). Trimming removed 6 bases from V and 9 bases from J, with 18 bases in between.